What follows is one T cell receptor (beta chain) and its context. Its target is not known. A junction boundary mismatches the germline segment, possibly from a read error. The sample belongs to a study of OX40 agonist ivuxolimab in advanced cancers. Assay used: immunoSEQ multiplex PCR; TCRdb lists only in-frame clones, some missing. The sample contains 60,000 to 85,000 clones, 92% of which appear only once. The CDR3 has 13 amino acids. The germline V gene has CDR1 MNHNS and CDR2 SASEGT. Points from the study as a whole: Not determined was the antigen specificity of the expanded peripheral T cells. On average, CD8+ T cells showed a greater number of expanded clones than CD4+.

The V and J genes are TRBV6-1 and TRBJ2-1; D is unresolved. The clonotype comes from an adult with an advanced solid tumor such as melanoma, head and neck, liver or kidney cancer. This material consisted of CD4+ or CD8+ T cells sorted from blood, taken in a trial of the OX40 agonist ivuxolimab. CDR3 bases: TGTGCCAGCAATGAAGAGGCCTACAATGAGCAGTTCTTC. Its translation: CASNEEAYNEQFF.